The source of this TCR beta chain is a study of CD8+ T cells in alopecia areata. Regarding the study as a whole: Higher clonality was seen in lesional scalp than in normal scalp, especially in alopecia totalis/universalis. Numerous expanded lesional clones remained in scalp and blood during tofacitinib.

Points on this clone: What it recognizes is unknown.

V lost 0 bases and J 6 bases, leaving 9 bases between the germline ends. Germline V CDR1 and CDR2: SGDLS, YYNGEE. The CDR3 is made up of 14 amino acids. This sample's treatment: oral pan-JAK inhibitor, 5-10 mg twice daily. In each case, RNA was isolated and then reverse transcribed into cDNA as the sequencing template. Measured with immunoSEQ multiplex PCR; TCRdb has only the in-frame clones, and not every one. In the table there are roughly 200,000 clones, under 40% of which are singletons. The sequence was obtained from a human donor with alopecia areata. This chain joins TRBV9 and TRBJ2-2; D not resolved. The sample was CD4+ T cells sorted from blood, taken at approximately week 30, from a patient treated with tofacitinib. The CDR3: CASSVEARPGELFF. CDR3 bases: TGTGCCAGCAGCGTAGAGGCCAGACCCGGGGAGCTGTTTTTT. Together with reference TRBV9 and TRBJ2-2, the CDR3 gives the full variable domain: DSGVTQTPKHLITATGQRVTLRCSPRSGDLSVYWYQQSLDQGLQFLIQYYNGEERAKGNILERFSAQQFPDLHSELNLSSLELGDSALYFCASSVEARPGELFFGEGSRLTVL.